The following is a T cell receptor beta chain sequence with its context. What antigen it recognizes has not been identified. Base qualities are not provided; no much larger clone lies one nucleotide away. V is pared back by 1 base and J by 4 bases, with 11 bases lying between the germline termini. In the germline V gene, CDR1 corresponds to LGHNA and CDR2 to YNFKEQ. The CDR3 holds 14 amino acids from the cysteine to the phenylalanine. Only CDR3 DNA is held: 42 bases, read in frame from base 1. The donors were healthy, HIV-negative adults who had no recently reported acute infections or vaccinations. Every donor was a Caucasian adult living in Nashville, Tennessee, USA. CD8 memory samples combined magnetically selected CD45RO+ cells with CCR7-negative CD45RA+ effector memory (TemRA) cells. Blood was collected by leukapheresis, and PBMCs were isolated by Ficoll-Histopaque density gradient centrifugation and then cryopreserved in liquid nitrogen vapor phase. Analytical flow cytometry was used to check the purity and quantity of every magnetically sorted T cell population. From each sorted fraction, genomic DNA was isolated and quantified by UV absorbance on a Nanodrop 2000c.

This entry is derived from a study of shared clonotypes between healthy human individuals (dated by TCRdb to the early 2020s). Study-wide context: Two women and three men aged 18 to 49 years were included in the cohort. For each donor, CD4 naive and CD4 memory were each given three plates, CD8 naive was given two plates, and CD8 memory was given one plate. To estimate repertoire size and how much clonotype sharing occurs between individuals, the study deeply sequenced the blood TCR repertoires of five healthy adults. To increase sequencing depth and limit assay-specific biases, different laboratories used diverse techniques to prepare libraries and sequence TCR repertoires. Leukapheresis yielded between about 0.94 and 8.9 billion PBMCs per donor.

Overall study outcomes, separate from this receptor: Even with the large sequencing depth, rarefaction of the sorted-subset datasets indicated that sequencing was incomplete. Because the study included a small number of donors, the genetic and exposure-history diversity represented was limited. Only blood was sampled, and tissue TCR repertoires likely differ from those in blood. Estimated clonotype richness was generally larger for naive than for memory subsets. Higher generation probabilities were observed for clonotypes shared by all four sorted-subset donors than for non-shared clonotypes. When several donors were compared, the shared fraction of clonotypes was around 4.6% for naive CD4, 3% to 4% for naive CD8, 2% to 2.5% for memory CD4, and roughly 0.43% for memory CD8. Pairwise subsampling indicated that sequencing depth was expected to affect the degree of clonotype sharing among donors.

Using the deep immunoSEQ assay, TCR CDR3 regions were amplified from genomic DNA by multiplex PCR. Extracted genomic DNA from each cell subset was distributed evenly across all wells of several immunoSEQ 96-well plates, and each plate was treated as a replicate. For sorted subsets, each replicate PCR was loaded with around 220 ng genomic DNA, equivalent to 30,000 or so T cell genomes. Purified libraries were measured with a Qubit 3.0 fluorometer, size-checked on a Bioanalyzer 2100, and measured again with the KAPA Library Quantification kit. Every immunoSEQ 96-well plate was sequenced on a dedicated single-read 150-cycle Illumina NextSeq 550 flow cell. Per the source publication's procedure: The immunoSEQ output contained only junctional sequences without quality scores, so filtering could not match that applied to full-length reads. Sequences were annotated with PyIR, a Python wrapper for IgBLAST v1.9, and V/J genes and CDR3 were assigned using IMGT germline references. Reads were removed for weak V/J assignments (E-value above 1e-6), missing CDR3, stop codons, out-of-frame junctions, or ambiguous translated residues. V3J clonotypes were defined as sequences sharing an identical inferred V gene, J gene, and CDR3 amino acid sequence. Percentage overlap between repertoires was computed as shared unique clonotypes divided by the size of the smaller repertoire. Three approaches were used to assess repertoire richness: RTK rarefaction, the Chao1 estimator, and Recon v2.1 estimates of unobserved clonotypes. For all TCRbeta clonotypes obtained by the gDNA method from four donors, generation probabilities were computed with OLGA. The table comes from immuneACCESS by way of TCRdb, which keeps in-frame sequences with V and J called. Part of the clones is missing from these tables; in studies checked, under half for an unresolved V gene and the rest for unknown reasons. Clone size and V and J calls were adopted from that table, with D and trimming inferred from the DNA. This sample comprises around 690,000 clones, roughly 91% of them detected only once. The leading ten clones occupy 30% to 40% of the sample.

Sequenced sample: memory CD8+ T cells from PBMCs. This specimen's cell subset or site label, interpreted: CD45RO+ cells pooled with CCR7-negative TemRA cells. The TCR originated in a man between 18 and 35 years old in good health. Some clones in this sample may be carry-over from other donors' samples. The chain is assembled from TRBV4-2 and TRBJ2-7; the D gene is unclear. The CDR3 region: CASSQGSGTYEQYF. The nucleotide sequence reads as follows: TGTGCCAGCAGCCAAGGCTCCGGCACGTACGAGCAGTACTTC.